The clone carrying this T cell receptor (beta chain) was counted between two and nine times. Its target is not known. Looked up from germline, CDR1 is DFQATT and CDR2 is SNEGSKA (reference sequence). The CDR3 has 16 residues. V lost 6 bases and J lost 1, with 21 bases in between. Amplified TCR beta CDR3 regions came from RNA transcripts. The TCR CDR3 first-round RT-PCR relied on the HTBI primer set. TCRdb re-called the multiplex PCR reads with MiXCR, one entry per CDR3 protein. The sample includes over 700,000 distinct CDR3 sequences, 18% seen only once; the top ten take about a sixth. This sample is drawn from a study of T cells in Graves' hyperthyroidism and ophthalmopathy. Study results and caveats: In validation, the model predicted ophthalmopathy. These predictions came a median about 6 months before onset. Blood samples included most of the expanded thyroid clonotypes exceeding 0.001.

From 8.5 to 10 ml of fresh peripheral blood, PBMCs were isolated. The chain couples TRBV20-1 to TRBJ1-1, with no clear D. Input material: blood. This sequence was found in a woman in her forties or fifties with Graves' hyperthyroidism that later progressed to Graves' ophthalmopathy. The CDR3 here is CSARNHLDVKNTEAFF. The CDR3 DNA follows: TGCAGTGCCCGCAACCACCTGGACGTAAAGAACACTGAAGCTTTCTTT.